One sample yielded the 5 T cell receptor beta chains listed below, sequenced in a study of T cells after posttransplantation cyclophosphamide. Method: immunoSEQ multiplex PCR; TCRdb's copy keeps in-frame clones and lacks some. The sample contains thousands of clones, about 70% of which appear only once. Cyclophosphamide on days +3 and +4 followed busulfan-fludarabine conditioning and a marrow graft. The sequencing here drew on PBMCs, taken after allogeneic stem cell transplant with posttransplant cyclophosphamide. Receptors originate from a male patient in his sixties who received an allogeneic stem cell transplant from a related donor and was CMV-positive. Some T cells may possibly be graft donor cells.

V gene TRBV30 combines with J gene TRBJ1-1, with 8 bases matching TRBD1. Per germline, CDR1 GTSNPN and CDR2 SVGIG (reference sequence). This CDR3 has 13 residues. V was clipped by 7 bases and J by 5 bases; unmatched bases: 9. CDR3 region: CAYLGRGHTEAFF. The CDR3 DNA reads TGTGCCTACTTGGGCAGGGGGCATACTGAAGCTTTCTTT. The whole variable domain, remainder taken from reference TRBV30 and TRBJ1-1, is SQTIHQWPATLVQPVGSPLSLECTVEGTSNPNLYWYRQAAGRGLQLLFYSVGIGQISSEVPQNLSASRPQDRQFILSSKKLLLSDSGFYLCAYLGRGHTEAFFGQGTRLTVV.

This clone was seen only a few times. This sequence joins TRBV7-9 and TRBJ1-1; the D is unclear. This CDR3 spans 12 amino acids. The germline CDR1 and CDR2 sequences are SEHNR and FQNEAQ (reference sequence). Trimming cost V 4 bases and J 5 bases, with 8 bases left between them. CDR3 residues: CASSSPGTEAFF. In nucleotides, the CDR3 is TGTGCCAGCAGCTCACCCGGGACTGAAGCTTTCTTT.

This clone was detected a few times. The V gene is TRBV5-8, the J gene TRBJ1-6; maybe TRBD1 (5 bases). Trimming took off 3 bases at V and 11 bases at J, with 24 bases between the two ends. From germline, CDR1 is SGHTS and CDR2 YDEGEE. This CDR3 has 17 residues. The CDR3 DNA sequence: TGTGCCAGCAGCTCCTACCCAAGGCCAGAAAAAGGGGCACCCCTCCACTTT. Protein: CASSSYPRPEKGAPLHF.

This chain links TRBV14 with TRBJ2-7; 12 bases fit TRBD2. CDR1 and CDR2 (germline): SGHDN, FVKESK. The CDR3 has 17 amino acids. V trimming: 1 base; J trimming: 2 bases; junction bases outside the gene matches: 6. The CDR3 loop reads CASSQGVLAGGTYEQYF. In DNA form, the CDR3 reads TGTGCCAGCAGCCAAGGGGTACTAGCGGGGGGTACCTACGAGCAGTACTTC.

This chain connects TRBV11-2 to TRBJ2-1, with 9 bases fitting TRBD2. J gave up 6 bases and V 1 base, and 4 bases lay outside the gene matches. Germline lookup yields CDR1 SGHAT and CDR2 FQNNGV. The CDR3 is 15 residues long. The CDR3 DNA reads as TGTGCCAGCAGCTTAGGGCGGGGGGGCCTCAATGAGCAGTTCTTC. It translates to CASSLGRGGLNEQFF.